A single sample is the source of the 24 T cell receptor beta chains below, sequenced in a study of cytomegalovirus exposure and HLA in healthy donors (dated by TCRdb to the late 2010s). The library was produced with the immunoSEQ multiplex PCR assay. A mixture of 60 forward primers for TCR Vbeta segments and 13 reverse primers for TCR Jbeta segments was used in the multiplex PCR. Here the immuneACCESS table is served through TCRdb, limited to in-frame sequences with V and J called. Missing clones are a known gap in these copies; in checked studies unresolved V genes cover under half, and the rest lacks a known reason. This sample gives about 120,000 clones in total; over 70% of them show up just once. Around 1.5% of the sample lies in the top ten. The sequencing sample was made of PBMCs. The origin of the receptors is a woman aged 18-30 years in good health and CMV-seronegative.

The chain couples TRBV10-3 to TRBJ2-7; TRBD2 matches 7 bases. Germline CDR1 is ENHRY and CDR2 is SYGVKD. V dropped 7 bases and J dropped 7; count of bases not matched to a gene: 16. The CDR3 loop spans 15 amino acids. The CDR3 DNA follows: TGTGCCATCAAGGCCCCTCGGGGGGAGAATAGTGAGCAGTACTTC. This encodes CAIKAPRGENSEQYF.

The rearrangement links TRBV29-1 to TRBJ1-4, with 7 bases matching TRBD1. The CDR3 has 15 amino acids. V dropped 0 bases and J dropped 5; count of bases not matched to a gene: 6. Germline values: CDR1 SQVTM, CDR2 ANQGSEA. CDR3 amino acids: CSVEDETGLNEKLFF. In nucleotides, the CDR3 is TGCAGCGTTGAAGATGAGACAGGGTTGAATGAAAAACTGTTTTTT.

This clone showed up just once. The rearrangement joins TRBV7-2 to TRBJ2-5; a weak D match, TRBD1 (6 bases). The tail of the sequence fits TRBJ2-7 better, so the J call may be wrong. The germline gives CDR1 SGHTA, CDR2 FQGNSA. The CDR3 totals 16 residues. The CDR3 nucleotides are TGTGCCAGCAGCTTATACATGACAGGCCTCTCCTACGAGCAGTACTTC. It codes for CASSLYMTGLSYEQYF.

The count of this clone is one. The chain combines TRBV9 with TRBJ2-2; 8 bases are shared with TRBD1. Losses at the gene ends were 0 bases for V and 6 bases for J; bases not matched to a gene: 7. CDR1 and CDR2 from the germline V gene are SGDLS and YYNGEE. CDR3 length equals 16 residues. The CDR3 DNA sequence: TGTGCCAGCAGCGTAGCCCAACTACAGGGGGCCGGGGAGCTGTTTTTT. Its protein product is CASSVAQLQGAGELFF.

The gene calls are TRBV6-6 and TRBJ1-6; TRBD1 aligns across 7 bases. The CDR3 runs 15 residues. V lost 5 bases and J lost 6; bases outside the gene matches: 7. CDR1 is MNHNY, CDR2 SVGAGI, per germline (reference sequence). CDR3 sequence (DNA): TGTGCCAGCAGTAAAACGGGACAGACTAATTCACCCCTCCACTTT. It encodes CASSKTGQTNSPLHF.

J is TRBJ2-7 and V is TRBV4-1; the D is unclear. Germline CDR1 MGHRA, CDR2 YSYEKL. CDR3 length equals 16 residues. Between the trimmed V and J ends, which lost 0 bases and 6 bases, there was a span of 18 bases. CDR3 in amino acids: CASSQDWQLEVLEQYF. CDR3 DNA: TGCGCCAGCAGCCAAGATTGGCAGCTAGAAGTCCTCGAGCAGTACTTC.

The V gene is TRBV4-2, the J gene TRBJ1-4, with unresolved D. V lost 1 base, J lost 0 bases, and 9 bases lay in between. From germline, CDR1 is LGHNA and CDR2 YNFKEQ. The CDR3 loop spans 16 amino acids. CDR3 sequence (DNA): TGTGCCAGCAGCCAAGCCAGGTTTACAACTAATGAAAAACTGTTTTTT. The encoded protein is CASSQARFTTNEKLFF.

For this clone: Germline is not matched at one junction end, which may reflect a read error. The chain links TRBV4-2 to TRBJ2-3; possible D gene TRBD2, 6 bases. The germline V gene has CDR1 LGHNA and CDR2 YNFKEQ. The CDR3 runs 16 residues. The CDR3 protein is CAGSQEYSGEPDTQYF. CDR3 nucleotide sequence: TGTGCCGGCAGCCAAGAATATTCGGGGGAGCCAGATACGCAGTATTTT.

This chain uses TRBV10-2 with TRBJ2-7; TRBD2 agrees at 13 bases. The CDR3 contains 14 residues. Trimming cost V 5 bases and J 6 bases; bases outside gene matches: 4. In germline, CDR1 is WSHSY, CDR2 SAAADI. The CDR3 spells CASSTGTSGTEQYF. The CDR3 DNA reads TGCGCCAGCAGTACCGGGACTAGCGGGACCGAGCAGTACTTC.

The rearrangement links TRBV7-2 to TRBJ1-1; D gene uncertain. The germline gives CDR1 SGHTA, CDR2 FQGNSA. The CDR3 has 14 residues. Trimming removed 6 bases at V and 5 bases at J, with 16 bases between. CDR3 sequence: CASSLRPDRTEAFF. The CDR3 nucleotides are TGTGCCAGCAGTTTGCGGCCAGATCGGACTGAAGCTTTCTTT.

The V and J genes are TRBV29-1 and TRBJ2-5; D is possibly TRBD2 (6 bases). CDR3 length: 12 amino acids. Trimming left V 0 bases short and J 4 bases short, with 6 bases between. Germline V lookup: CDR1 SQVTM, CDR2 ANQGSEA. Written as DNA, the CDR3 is TGCAGCGTTGAAGAGCGGGGAGAGACCCAGTACTTC. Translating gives CSVEERGETQYF.

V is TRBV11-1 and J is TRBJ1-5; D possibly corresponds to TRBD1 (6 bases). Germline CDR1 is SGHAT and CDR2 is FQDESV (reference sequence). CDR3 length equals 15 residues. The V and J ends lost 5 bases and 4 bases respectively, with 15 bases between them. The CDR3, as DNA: TGTGCCAGCAGCATTTCCGGGACATCGAATCAGCCCCAGCATTTT. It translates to CASSISGTSNQPQHF.

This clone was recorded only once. This chain's CDR3 is CASSGTPLLNTGELFF. CDR3 nucleotide sequence: TGCGCCAGCAGCGGGACTCCCCTGCTGAACACCGGGGAGCTGTTTTTT. This sequence joins TRBV4-1 and TRBJ2-2; D might be TRBD2 (6 bases). The CDR3 totals 16 residues. The ends were cut back, 5 bases at V and 1 base at J, with 14 bases in the middle. Per the germline V gene, CDR1 is MGHRA and CDR2 is YSYEKL.

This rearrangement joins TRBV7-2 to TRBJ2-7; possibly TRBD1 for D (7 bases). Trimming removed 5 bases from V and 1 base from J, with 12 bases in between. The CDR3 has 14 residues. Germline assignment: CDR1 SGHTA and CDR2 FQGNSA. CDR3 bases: TGTGCCAGCAGCCGCAGGGGGGAATCCTACGAGCAGTACTTC. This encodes CASSRRGESYEQYF.

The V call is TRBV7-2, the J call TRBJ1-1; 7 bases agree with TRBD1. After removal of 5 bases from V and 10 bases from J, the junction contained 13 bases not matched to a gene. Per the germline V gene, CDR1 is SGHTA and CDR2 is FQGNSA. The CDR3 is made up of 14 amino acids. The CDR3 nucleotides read TGTGCCAGCAGCCTGAGGGGGCGGGAGGGGTCAGCTTTCTTT. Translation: CASSLRGREGSAFF.

The CDR3 protein is CASSQSRQGANQPQHF. In nucleotides, the CDR3 is TGCGCCAGCAGCCAATCCCGACAGGGCGCCAATCAGCCCCAGCATTTT. The chain recombines TRBV4-3 with TRBJ1-5; TRBD1 matches 7 bases. Trimming at V came to 2 bases and at J to 3 bases, leaving 7 bases not matched to a gene. The CDR3 spans 16 residues. Per the germline V gene, CDR1 is LGHNA and CDR2 is YSLEER.

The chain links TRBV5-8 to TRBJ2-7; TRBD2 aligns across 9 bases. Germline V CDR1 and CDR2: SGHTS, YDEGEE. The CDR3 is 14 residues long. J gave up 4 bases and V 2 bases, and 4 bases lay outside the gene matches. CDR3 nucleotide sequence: TGTGCCAGCAGCTTAAGGCGGGAGGGATACGAGCAGTACTTC. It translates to CASSLRREGYEQYF.

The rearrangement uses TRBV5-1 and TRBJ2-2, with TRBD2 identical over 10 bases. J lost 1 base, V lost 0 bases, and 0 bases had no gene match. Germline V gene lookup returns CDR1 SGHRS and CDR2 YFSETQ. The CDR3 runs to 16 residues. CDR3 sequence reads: CASSLGLAGNTGELFF. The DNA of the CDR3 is TGCGCCAGCAGCTTGGGACTAGCGGGGAACACCGGGGAGCTGTTTTTT.

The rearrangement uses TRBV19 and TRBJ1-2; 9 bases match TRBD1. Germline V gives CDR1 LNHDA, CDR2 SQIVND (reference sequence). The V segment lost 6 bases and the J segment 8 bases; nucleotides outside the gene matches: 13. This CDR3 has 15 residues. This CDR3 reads CASRMPWDRARGYTF. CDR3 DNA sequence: TGTGCCAGTAGGATGCCCTGGGACAGGGCGCGCGGCTACACCTTC.

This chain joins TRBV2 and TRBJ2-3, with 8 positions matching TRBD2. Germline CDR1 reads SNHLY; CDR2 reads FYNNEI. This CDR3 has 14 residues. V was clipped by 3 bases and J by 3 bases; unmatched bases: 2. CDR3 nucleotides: TGTGCCAGCAGTGAGACTAGCGTTACAGATACGCAGTATTTT. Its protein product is CASSETSVTDTQYF.

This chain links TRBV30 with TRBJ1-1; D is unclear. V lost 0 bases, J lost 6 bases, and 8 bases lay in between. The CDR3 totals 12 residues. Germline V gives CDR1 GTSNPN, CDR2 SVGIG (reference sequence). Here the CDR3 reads CAWSVKEPEAFF. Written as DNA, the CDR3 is TGTGCCTGGAGTGTAAAGGAGCCTGAAGCTTTCTTT.

The CDR3 DNA sequence: TGTGCCAGCAGCTTGGGGACTAGCAGGACCGACTACGAGCAGTACTTC. Amino acid sequence: CASSLGTSRTDYEQYF. V gene TRBV5-4 combines with J gene TRBJ2-7, with TRBD2 identical over 8 bases. The germline CDR1 and CDR2 sequences are SGHNT and YYREEE (reference sequence). Unmatched junction bases numbered 8, after V lost 0 bases and J lost 3 bases. The CDR3 extends over 16 amino acids. The variable domain in full, with the rest retrieved from reference TRBV5-4 and TRBJ2-7, is ETGVTQSPTHLIKTRGQQVTLRCSSQSGHNTVSWYQQALGQGPQFIFQYYREEENGRGNFPPRFSGLQFPNYSSELNVNALELDDSALYLCASSLGTSRTDYEQYFGPGTRLTVT.

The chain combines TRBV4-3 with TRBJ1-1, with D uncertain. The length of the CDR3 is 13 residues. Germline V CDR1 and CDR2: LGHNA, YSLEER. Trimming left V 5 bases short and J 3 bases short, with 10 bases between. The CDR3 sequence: CASSRRRDTEAFF. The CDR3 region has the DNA TGCGCCAGCAGCAGACGGAGGGACACTGAAGCTTTCTTT.

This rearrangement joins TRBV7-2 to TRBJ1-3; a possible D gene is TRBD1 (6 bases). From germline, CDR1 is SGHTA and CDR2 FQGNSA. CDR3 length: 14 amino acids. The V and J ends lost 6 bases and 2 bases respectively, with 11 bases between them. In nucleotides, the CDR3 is TGTGCCAGCAGTCCAGGGGTCGCTGGAAACACCATATATTTT. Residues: CASSPGVAGNTIYF.